What follows are 2 T cell receptor beta chains derived from one specimen sequenced in a study of T cells in localized non-small cell lung cancer. Produced via immunoSEQ multiplex PCR; TCRdb's table is partial and in-frame only. The table has some 41,000 clones, more than 85% seen once; the top ten hold over 9.5%. Sequences were derived from PBMCs, sampled before any cancer treatment. The receptor set was obtained from a woman aged 35-75 years with stage II lung adenocarcinoma.

This chain links TRBV2 with TRBJ2-5, with 7 bases that match TRBD1. With the DNA end fitting TRBJ2-7 better, the J assignment may be wrong. In germline, CDR1 is SNHLY, CDR2 FYNNEI. The CDR3 totals 16 residues. In DNA form, the CDR3 reads TGTGCCAGCAGTGATACCACAGGGGCCCTTTCCTACGAGCAGTACTTC. It yields the protein CASSDTTGALSYEQYF.

V gene TRBV4-1 combines with J gene TRBJ2-2; 9 bases fit TRBD2. CDR1 MGHRA and CDR2 YSYEKL come from the germline V gene. CDR3 length: 17 residues. Trimming took 4 bases from V and 7 from J; bases not matched to a gene: 13. DNA for the CDR3: TGCGCCAGCAGCCGTAGGCCTAGCGGGGTGGAAGGCGGGGAGCTGTTTTTT. As protein: CASSRRPSGVEGGELFF.